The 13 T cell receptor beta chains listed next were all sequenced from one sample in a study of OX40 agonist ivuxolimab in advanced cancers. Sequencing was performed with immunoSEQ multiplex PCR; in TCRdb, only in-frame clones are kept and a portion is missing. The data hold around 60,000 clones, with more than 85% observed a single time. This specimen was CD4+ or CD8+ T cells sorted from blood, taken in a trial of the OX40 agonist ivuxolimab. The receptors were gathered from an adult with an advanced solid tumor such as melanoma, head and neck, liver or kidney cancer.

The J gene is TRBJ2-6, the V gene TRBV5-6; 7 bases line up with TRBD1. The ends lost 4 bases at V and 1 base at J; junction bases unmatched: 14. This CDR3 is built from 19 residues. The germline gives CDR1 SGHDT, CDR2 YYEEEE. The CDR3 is CASSSPPGTAISGANVLTF. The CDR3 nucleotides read TGTGCCAGCAGCAGCCCTCCCGGGACAGCCATTTCTGGGGCCAACGTCCTGACTTTC.

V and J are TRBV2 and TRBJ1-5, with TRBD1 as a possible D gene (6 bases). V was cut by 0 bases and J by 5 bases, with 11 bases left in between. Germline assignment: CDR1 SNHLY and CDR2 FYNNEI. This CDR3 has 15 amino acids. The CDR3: CASSEAVQGYQPQHF. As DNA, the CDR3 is TGTGCCAGCAGTGAAGCGGTACAGGGATATCAGCCCCAGCATTTT.

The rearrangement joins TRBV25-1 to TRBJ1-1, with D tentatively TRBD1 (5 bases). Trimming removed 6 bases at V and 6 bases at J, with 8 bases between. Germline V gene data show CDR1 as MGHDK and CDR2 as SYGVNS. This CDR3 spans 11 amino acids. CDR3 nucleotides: TGTGCCAGCAGGTCGGGACCTGAAGCTTTCTTT. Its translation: CASRSGPEAFF.

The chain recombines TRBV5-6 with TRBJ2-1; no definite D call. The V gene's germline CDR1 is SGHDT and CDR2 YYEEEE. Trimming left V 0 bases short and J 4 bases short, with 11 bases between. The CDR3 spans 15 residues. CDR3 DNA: TGTGCCAGCAGCTTGGTTGAGACGGCTTACAATGAGCAGTTCTTC. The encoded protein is CASSLVETAYNEQFF.

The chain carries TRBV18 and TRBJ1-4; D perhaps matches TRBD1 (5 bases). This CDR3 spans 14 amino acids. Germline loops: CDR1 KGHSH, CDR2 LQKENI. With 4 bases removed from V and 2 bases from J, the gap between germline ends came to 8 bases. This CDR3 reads CASSQGRTNEKLFF. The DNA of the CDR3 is TGTGCCAGCTCACAGGGGCGCACTAATGAAAAACTGTTTTTT.

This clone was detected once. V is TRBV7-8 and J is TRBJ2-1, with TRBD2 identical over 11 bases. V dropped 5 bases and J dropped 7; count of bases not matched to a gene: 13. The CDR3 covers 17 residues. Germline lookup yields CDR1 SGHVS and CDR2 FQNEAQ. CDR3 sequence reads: CASSPNLGTSGGNEQFF. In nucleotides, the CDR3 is TGTGCCAGCAGCCCCAACCTCGGGACTAGCGGCGGTAATGAGCAGTTCTTC.

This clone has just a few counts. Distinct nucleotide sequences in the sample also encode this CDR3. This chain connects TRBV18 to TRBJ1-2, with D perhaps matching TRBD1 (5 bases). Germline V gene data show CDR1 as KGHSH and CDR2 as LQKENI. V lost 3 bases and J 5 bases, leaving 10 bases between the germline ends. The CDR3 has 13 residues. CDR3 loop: CASSPGTEYGYTF. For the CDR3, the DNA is TGTGCCAGCTCACCCGGGACGGAATATGGCTACACCTTC.

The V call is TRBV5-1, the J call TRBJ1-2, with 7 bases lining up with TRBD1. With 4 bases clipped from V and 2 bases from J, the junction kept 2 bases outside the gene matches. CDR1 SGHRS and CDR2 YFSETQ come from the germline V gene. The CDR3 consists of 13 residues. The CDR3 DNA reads TGCGCCAGCAGCAAGGACAGGAACTATGGCTACACCTTC. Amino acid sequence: CASSKDRNYGYTF. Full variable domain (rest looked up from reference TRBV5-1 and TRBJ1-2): KAGVTQTPRYLIKTRGQQVTLSCSPISGHRSVSWYQQTPGQGLQFLFEYFSETQRNKGNFPGRFSGRQFSNSRSEMNVSTLELGDSALYLCASSKDRNYGYTFGSGTRLTVV.

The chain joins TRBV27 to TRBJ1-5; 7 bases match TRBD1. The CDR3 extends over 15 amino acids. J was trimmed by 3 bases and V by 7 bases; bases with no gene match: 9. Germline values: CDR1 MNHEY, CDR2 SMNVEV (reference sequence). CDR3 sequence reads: CASKQGWGTNQPQHF. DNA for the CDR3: TGTGCCAGCAAACAGGGGTGGGGCACCAATCAGCCCCAGCATTTT.

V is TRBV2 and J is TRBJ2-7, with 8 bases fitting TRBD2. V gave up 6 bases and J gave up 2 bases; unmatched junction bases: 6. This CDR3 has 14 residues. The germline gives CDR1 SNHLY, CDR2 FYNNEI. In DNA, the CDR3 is TGTGCCAGCAGAACCGGGGGGGGAGCCTACGAGCAGTACTTC. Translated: CASRTGGGAYEQYF.

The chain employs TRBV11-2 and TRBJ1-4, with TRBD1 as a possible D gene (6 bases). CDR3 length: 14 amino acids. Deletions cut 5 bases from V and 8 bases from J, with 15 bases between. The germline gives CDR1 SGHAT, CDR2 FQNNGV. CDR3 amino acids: CASSEQGVGEKLFF. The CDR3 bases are TGTGCCAGCAGCGAACAGGGAGTGGGAGAAAAACTGTTTTTT.

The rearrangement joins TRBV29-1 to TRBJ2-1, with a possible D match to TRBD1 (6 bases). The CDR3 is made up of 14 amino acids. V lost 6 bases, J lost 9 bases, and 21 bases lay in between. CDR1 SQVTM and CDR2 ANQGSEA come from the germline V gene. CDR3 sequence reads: CSVSWVVQGGEQFF. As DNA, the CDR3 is TGCAGCGTGTCCTGGGTGGTACAAGGGGGTGAGCAGTTCTTC.

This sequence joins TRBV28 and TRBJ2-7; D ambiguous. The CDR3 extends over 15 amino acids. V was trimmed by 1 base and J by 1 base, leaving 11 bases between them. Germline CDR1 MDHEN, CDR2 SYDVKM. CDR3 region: CASSLFSATSYEQYF. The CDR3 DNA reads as TGTGCCAGCAGTTTATTTTCCGCTACATCCTACGAGCAGTACTTC.